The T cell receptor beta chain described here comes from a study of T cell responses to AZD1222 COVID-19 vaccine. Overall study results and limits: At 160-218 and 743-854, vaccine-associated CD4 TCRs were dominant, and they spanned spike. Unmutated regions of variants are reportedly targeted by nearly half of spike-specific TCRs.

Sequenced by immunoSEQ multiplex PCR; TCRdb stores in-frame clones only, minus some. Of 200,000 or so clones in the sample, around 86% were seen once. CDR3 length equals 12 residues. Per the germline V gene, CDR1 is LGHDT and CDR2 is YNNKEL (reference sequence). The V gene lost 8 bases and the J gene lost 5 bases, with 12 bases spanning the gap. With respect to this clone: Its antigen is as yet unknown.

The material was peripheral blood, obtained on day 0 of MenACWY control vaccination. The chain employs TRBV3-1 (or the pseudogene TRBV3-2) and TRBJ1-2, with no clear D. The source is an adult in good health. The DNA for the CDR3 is TGTGCCAGCCGGTCTTCGAGGTATGGCTACACCTTC. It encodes CASRSSRYGYTF.